The 19 T cell receptor beta chains in this list originate from one sample, sequenced in a study of radiotherapy plus CTLA-4 blockade in lung cancer. Measured with immunoSEQ multiplex PCR; TCRdb has only the in-frame clones, and not every one. The profile shows over 80,000 clones, around nine tenths of them singletons. Source: peripheral blood, taken from a patient treated with radiotherapy plus ipilimumab. These receptors were obtained from a human donor with non-small cell lung cancer that progressed on radiotherapy plus ipilimumab.

The chain joins TRBV21-1 to TRBJ1-5; TRBD1, the D gene given by the table, was not confirmed from the DNA. TRBV21-1 is a recognized pseudogene. The length of the CDR3 is 14 residues. The CDR3 here is CATRGQGPNQPQHF. The DNA for the CDR3 is TGTGCCACCCGAGGGCAGGGGCCCAATCAGCCCCAGCATTTT.

J is TRBJ1-6 and V is TRBV7-8, with D uncertain. Trimming removed 4 bases at V and 0 bases at J, with 16 bases between. CDR3 length: 18 residues. From germline, CDR1 is SGHVS and CDR2 FQNEAQ. CDR3 coding DNA: TGTGCCAGCAGCTCCCCCAAGACGCTGAGCTCCTATAATTCACCCCTCCACTTT. Translating gives CASSSPKTLSSYNSPLHF.

A single count supports this clone. V is TRBV28 and J is TRBJ1-2, with TRBD1 matching over 9 bases. Looked up from germline, CDR1 is MDHEN and CDR2 is SYDVKM. V lost 6 bases to trimming and J lost 4 bases; unmatched junction nucleotides: 6. This CDR3 has 14 amino acids. CDR3 amino acids: CASRTGTGLYGYTF. The CDR3 DNA sequence: TGTGCCAGCAGGACCGGGACAGGGCTCTATGGCTACACCTTC.

The chain recombines TRBV28 with TRBJ1-5; D is ambiguous. Trimming shortened V by 6 bases and J by 0 bases, and 6 bases separated the two germline ends. Germline V lookup: CDR1 MDHEN, CDR2 SYDVKM. This CDR3 spans 13 amino acids. The CDR3 sequence is CASRGYSNQPQHF. The CDR3 DNA reads as TGTGCCAGCAGGGGGTATAGCAATCAGCCCCAGCATTTT.

The CDR3 DNA is TGTGCCTGGAGTCCACCGGACAGAATGCCCTACGAGCAGTACTTC. This translates into CAWSPPDRMPYEQYF. The rearrangement uses TRBV30 and TRBJ2-7, with D possibly being TRBD1 (6 bases). The germline V gene encodes CDR1 GTSNPN and CDR2 SVGIG (reference sequence). This CDR3 has 15 residues. With 2 bases removed from V and 2 bases from J, the gap between germline ends came to 16 bases.

The chain employs TRBV5-3 and TRBJ2-1; a possible D gene is TRBD2 (5 bases). TRBV5-3 is reported as an ORF; its role is uncertain. The CDR3 sequence is 13 residues long. V was cut by 0 bases and J by 5 bases, with 6 bases left in between. The CDR3 is CARSLGSDNEQFF. The DNA of the CDR3 is TGTGCCAGAAGCTTGGGTAGCGACAATGAGCAGTTCTTC.

The chain is built from TRBV9 and TRBJ2-7; tentatively, D is TRBD1 or TRBD2 (6 bases each). Per germline, CDR1 SGDLS and CDR2 YYNGEE. Trimming shortened V by 3 bases and J by 3 bases, and 19 bases separated the two germline ends. The CDR3 is 16 amino acids. The CDR3, as DNA: TGTGCCAGCAGCGGTAGGGGGGCCAGCCCGGACTACGAGCAGTACTTC. Translated, it gives CASSGRGASPDYEQYF.

This rearrangement joins TRBV29-1 to TRBJ2-2; D remains unclear. CDR3 length equals 13 residues. Germline V lookup: CDR1 SQVTM, CDR2 ANQGSEA. The V end lost 4 bases, the J end lost 7 bases, and 13 bases lay between the germline ends. The CDR3 DNA follows: TGCAGCGTTGGGGCCCTCCGCGGCGGGGAGCTGTTTTTT. It translates to CSVGALRGGELFF.

This clone was recorded once. The chain joins TRBV2 to TRBJ2-1; D possibly corresponds to TRBD1 (5 bases). The CDR3 is 12 residues long. Germline V gives CDR1 SNHLY, CDR2 FYNNEI. The V and J ends lost 2 bases and 9 bases respectively, with 8 bases between them. The CDR3: CASSEQGPEQFF. Here the CDR3 DNA reads TGTGCCAGCAGTGAACAGGGCCCTGAGCAGTTCTTC.

CDR3 sequence reads: CAWRPPLGSGRTYNEQFF. As DNA, the CDR3 is TGTGCCTGGAGACCTCCCCTTGGGAGCGGGAGGACCTACAATGAGCAGTTCTTC. The chain combines TRBV30 with TRBJ2-1, with TRBD2 matching over 9 bases. Germline CDR1 GTSNPN, CDR2 SVGIG (reference sequence). The CDR3 runs 18 residues. The V segment lost 3 bases and the J segment 2 bases; nucleotides outside the gene matches: 14.

This rearrangement joins TRBV6-1 to TRBJ2-2; TRBD2 aligns across 11 bases. Germline CDR1 is MNHNS and CDR2 is SASEGT. This CDR3 contains 15 residues. J gave up 4 bases and V 2 bases, and 0 bases lay outside the gene matches. Here the CDR3 DNA reads TGTGCCAGCAGTGAACTAGCGGGGGGCACCGGGGAGCTGTTTTTT. Protein sequence: CASSELAGGTGELFF.

This clone was found a few times. J is TRBJ2-7 and V is TRBV11-1; D may be TRBD2 (6 bases). V lost 4 bases and J lost 5, with 15 bases in between. The CDR3 has 14 amino acids. Per the germline V gene, CDR1 is SGHAT and CDR2 is FQDESV (reference sequence). CDR3 sequence reads: CASSYIHPGDEQYF. CDR3 coding DNA: TGTGCCAGCAGCTACATCCATCCGGGAGACGAGCAGTACTTC.

The CDR3 bases are TGTGCCAGCAGCCAAGCGGGGGAAAGGGAAGAGACCCAGTACTTC. Its protein product is CASSQAGEREETQYF. V is TRBV4-2 and J is TRBJ2-5, with D perhaps matching TRBD2 (6 bases). Trimming removed 1 base at V and 3 bases at J, with 12 bases between. Germline-derived CDR1 and CDR2 are LGHNA and YNFKEQ. This CDR3 region has 15 residues.

The rearrangement joins TRBV5-4 to TRBJ1-2, with TRBD1 matching over 7 bases. Germline lookup yields CDR1 SGHNT and CDR2 YYREEE (reference sequence). V lost 1 base and J lost 3; bases outside the gene matches: 6. There are 15 residues in the CDR3. The CDR3 bases are TGTGCCAGCAGCTTGTATACAGGGGTATACTATGGCTACACCTTC. This encodes CASSLYTGVYYGYTF. Complete variable domain (other parts from reference TRBV5-4 and TRBJ1-2): ETGVTQSPTHLIKTRGQQVTLRCSSQSGHNTVSWYQQALGQGPQFIFQYYREEENGRGNFPPRFSGLQFPNYSSELNVNALELDDSALYLCASSLYTGVYYGYTFGSGTRLTVV.

The chain is built from TRBV18 and TRBJ1-2; TRBD1 aligns across 12 bases. The CDR3 is 14 amino acids. CDR1 and CDR2 from the germline V gene are KGHSH and LQKENI. J was trimmed by 5 bases and V by 6 bases; bases with no gene match: 4. CDR3 bases: TGTGCCAGCTCCTCGGGACAGGGGGCTTATGGCTACACCTTC. This sequence encodes CASSSGQGAYGYTF. Drawing the rest from reference TRBV18 and TRBJ1-2, the complete variable domain is NAGVMQNPRHLVRRRGQEARLRCSPMKGHSHVYWYRQLPEEGLKFMVYLQKENIIDESGMPKERFSAEFPKEGPSILRIQQVVRGDSAAYFCASSSGQGAYGYTFGSGTRLTVV.

The gene calls are TRBV28 and TRBJ2-3, with 7 bases that match TRBD1. The CDR3 has 15 residues. J lost 1 base, V lost 5 bases, and 6 bases had no gene match. Germline V CDR1 and CDR2: MDHEN, SYDVKM. The CDR3 reads CASSAHRGGTDTQYF. The CDR3 coding sequence is TGTGCCAGCAGTGCCCACAGGGGTGGCACAGATACGCAGTATTTT. Complete variable domain (other parts from reference TRBV28 and TRBJ2-3): DVKVTQSSRYLVKRTGEKVFLECVQDMDHENMFWYRQDPGLGLRLIYFSYDVKMKEKGDIPEGYSVSREKKERFSLILESASTNQTSMYLCASSAHRGGTDTQYFGPGTRLTVL.

The CDR3 coding sequence is TGTGCCAGCAGTGAGACCCCGGCTGGAAACACCATATATTTT. Its protein is CASSETPAGNTIYF. This chain uses TRBV6-5 with TRBJ1-3; D not resolved. Germline values: CDR1 MNHEY, CDR2 SVGAGI. The V end was cut by 5 bases, the J end by 2 bases, with 10 bases between. This CDR3 spans 14 amino acids.

The genes are TRBV5-1 and TRBJ2-2, with D unresolved. Between the trimmed V and J ends, which lost 4 bases and 0 bases, there was a span of 7 bases. This CDR3 has 14 amino acids. Germline V gene lookup returns CDR1 SGHRS and CDR2 YFSETQ. The CDR3 bases are TGCGCCAGCAGCCTCCTCTCGAACACCGGGGAGCTGTTTTTT. Translation gives CASSLLSNTGELFF.

The chain links TRBV19 to TRBJ1-4; tentative D call: TRBD1 (6 bases). V lost 3 bases and J lost 3, with 11 bases in between. Germline V gene data show CDR1 as LNHDA and CDR2 as SQIVND (reference sequence). The CDR3 loop spans 15 amino acids. CDR3 in amino acids: CASSIRGGANEKLFF. The CDR3 DNA reads as TGTGCCAGTAGTATCAGAGGGGGGGCTAATGAAAAACTGTTTTTT.